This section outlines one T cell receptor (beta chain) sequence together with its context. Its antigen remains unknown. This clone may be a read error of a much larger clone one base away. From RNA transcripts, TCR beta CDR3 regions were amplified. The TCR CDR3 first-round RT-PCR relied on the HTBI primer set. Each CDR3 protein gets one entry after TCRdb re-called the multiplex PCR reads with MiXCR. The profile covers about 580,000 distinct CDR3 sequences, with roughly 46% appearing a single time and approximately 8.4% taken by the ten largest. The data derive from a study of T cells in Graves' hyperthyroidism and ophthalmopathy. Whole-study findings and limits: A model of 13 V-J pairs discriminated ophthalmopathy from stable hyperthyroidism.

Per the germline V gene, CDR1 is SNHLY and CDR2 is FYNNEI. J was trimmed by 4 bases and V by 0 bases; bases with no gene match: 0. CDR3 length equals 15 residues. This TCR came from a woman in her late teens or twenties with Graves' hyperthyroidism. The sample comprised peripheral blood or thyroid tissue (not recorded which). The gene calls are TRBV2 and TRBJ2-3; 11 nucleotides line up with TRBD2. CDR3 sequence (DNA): TGTGCCAGCAGTGAAGCACTAGCGGGAGCAGATACGCAGTATTTT. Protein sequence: CASSEALAGADTQYF. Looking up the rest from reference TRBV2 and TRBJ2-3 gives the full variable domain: EPEVTQTPSHQVTQMGQEVILRCVPISNHLYFYWYRQILGQKVEFLVSFYNNEISEKSEIFDDQFSVERPDGSNFTLKIRSTKLEDSAMYFCASSEALAGADTQYFGPGTRLTVL.